Each of the 14 T cell receptor beta chains below was sequenced from the same sample in a study of OX40 agonist ivuxolimab in advanced cancers. Profiled with immunoSEQ multiplex PCR; TCRdb holds only in-frame clones, not every one. The sample lists tens of thousands of clones, 92% occurring once. The sequences come from CD4+ or CD8+ T cells sorted from blood, collected in a trial of the OX40 agonist ivuxolimab. Receptors originate from an adult with an advanced solid tumor such as melanoma, head and neck, liver or kidney cancer.

The rearrangement joins TRBV6-5 to TRBJ2-7; D gene unclear. Germline loops: CDR1 MNHEY, CDR2 SVGAGI. Trimming left V 0 bases short and J 7 bases short, with 10 bases between. This CDR3 region has 13 residues. CDR3 sequence reads: CASSYSGGREQYF. The CDR3, as DNA: TGTGCCAGCAGTTACTCGGGTGGCAGGGAGCAGTACTTC.

V gene TRBV2 combines with J gene TRBJ2-7; D might be TRBD1 (6 bases). The germline gives CDR1 SNHLY, CDR2 FYNNEI. The CDR3 sequence is 13 residues long. V shed 8 bases and J shed 2 bases, with 13 bases lying between them. The CDR3 spells CASYRDTAYEQYF. The CDR3 DNA follows: TGTGCCAGCTACCGGGACACGGCCTACGAGCAGTACTTC.

The chain recombines TRBV9 with TRBJ1-3, with D maybe TRBD1 (6 bases). The CDR3 has 16 residues. The V gene's germline CDR1 is SGDLS and CDR2 YYNGEE. V lost 0 bases to trimming and J lost 0 bases, with 10 bases between them. The CDR3 nucleotides are TGTGCCAGCAGCGTAGGGACAGTGGGCTCTGGAAACACCATATATTTT. Protein product: CASSVGTVGSGNTIYF. The complete variable domain, with remaining parts taken from reference TRBV9 and TRBJ1-3, reads DSGVTQTPKHLITATGQRVTLRCSPRSGDLSVYWYQQSLDQGLQFLIQYYNGEERAKGNILERFSAQQFPDLHSELNLSSLELGDSALYFCASSVGTVGSGNTIYFGEGSWLTVV.

The chain uses TRBV19 and TRBJ1-2; D is ambiguous. This CDR3 has 13 amino acids. The V gene's germline CDR1 is LNHDA and CDR2 SQIVND (reference sequence). The germline V and J ends were trimmed by 1 base and 8 bases, with 11 bases remaining between them. The CDR3 nucleotides are TGTGCCAGTAGTATAGGACCGAAGGGCGGCTACACCTTC. This gives the protein CASSIGPKGGYTF.

This chain links TRBV5-1 with TRBJ1-1; TRBD1 matches 9 bases. From germline, CDR1 is SGHRS and CDR2 YFSETQ. The V and J ends lost 0 bases and 4 bases, in that order; junction bases with no gene match: 7. The CDR3 has 16 amino acids. The CDR3 sequence is CASSLDGGQGGTEAFF. The CDR3 DNA sequence: TGCGCCAGCAGCTTGGATGGGGGACAGGGAGGCACTGAAGCTTTCTTT.

This rearrangement joins TRBV11-1 to TRBJ1-2; 10 bases line up with TRBD1. This CDR3 has 15 amino acids. V lost 4 bases to trimming and J lost 10 bases; unmatched junction nucleotides: 12. Germline lookup yields CDR1 SGHAT and CDR2 FQDESV (reference sequence). This CDR3 reads CASSSRGQGKSVYTF. DNA of the CDR3: TGTGCCAGCAGCTCCCGGGGACAGGGGAAGAGTGTCTACACCTTC. The entire variable domain, with the rest obtained from reference TRBV11-1 and TRBJ1-2, is as follows: EAEVAQSPRYKITEKSQAVAFWCDPISGHATLYWYRQILGQGPELLVQFQDESVVDDSQLPKDRFSAERLKGVDSTLKIQPAELGDSAMYLCASSSRGQGKSVYTFGSGTRLTVV.

The chain uses TRBV5-8 and TRBJ2-4, with 10 bases that match TRBD2. CDR1 and CDR2 from the germline V gene are SGHTS and YDEGEE. The J segment lost 3 bases and the V segment lost 5 bases, leaving 8 bases of the junction unmatched. The CDR3 covers 16 residues. CDR3 protein: CASSYEGTSVKNIQYF. The CDR3 DNA follows: TGTGCCAGCAGTTATGAAGGGACTAGCGTCAAAAACATTCAGTACTTC.

The chain has TRBV10-3 and TRBJ2-7; D possibly corresponds to TRBD1 (6 bases). V was trimmed by 2 bases and J by 3 bases, leaving 14 bases between them. The germline V gene encodes CDR1 ENHRY and CDR2 SYGVKD. The CDR3 consists of 15 residues. CDR3 region: CAISETTGSGYEQYF. The DNA of the CDR3 is TGTGCCATCAGTGAGACAACAGGGAGCGGCTACGAGCAGTACTTC.

In this sample, this clone turned up once. V gene TRBV7-9 combines with J gene TRBJ2-1, with D possibly being TRBD1 (5 bases). The CDR3 has 14 residues. The V and J ends lost 1 base and 8 bases respectively, with 12 bases between them. In germline, CDR1 is SEHNR, CDR2 FQNEAQ (reference sequence). CDR3 nucleotide sequence: TGTGCCAGCAGCTTAGGCCTCAGGGTCGATGAGCAGTTCTTC. Amino acid sequence: CASSLGLRVDEQFF.

CDR3 nucleotides: TGTGCCAGCAGCCATTCGGACAGAGGAATCGATGAGCAGTTCTTC. Its translation: CASSHSDRGIDEQFF. This chain uses TRBV7-9 with TRBJ2-1, with a weak D call TRBD1 (6 bases). The CDR3 consists of 15 residues. CDR1 is SEHNR, CDR2 FQNEAQ, per germline (reference sequence). Trimming shortened V by 5 bases and J by 8 bases, and 19 bases separated the two germline ends.

V is TRBV5-1 and J is TRBJ2-3; TRBD2 aligns across 9 bases. With 2 bases clipped from V and 1 base from J, the junction kept 2 bases outside the gene matches. This CDR3 has 15 residues. Germline CDR1 reads SGHRS; CDR2 reads YFSETQ. The CDR3 DNA reads TGCGCCAGCAGCTTTTGGACTAGCGGCACAGATACGCAGTATTTT. It translates to CASSFWTSGTDTQYF.

V usage is TRBV11-3 and J usage is TRBJ2-7; TRBD1 matches at 7 bases. This CDR3 is built from 13 residues. The V gene's germline CDR1 is SGHNT and CDR2 YENEEA. V trimming: 4 bases; J trimming: 6 bases; junction bases outside the gene matches: 6. CDR3 sequence (DNA): TGTGCCAGCAGCTCCTACAGGGGACGCGAGCAGTACTTC. Its translation is CASSSYRGREQYF. Complete variable domain (other parts from reference TRBV11-3 and TRBJ2-7): EAGVVQSPRYKIIEKKQPVAFWCNPISGHNTLYWYLQNLGQGPELLIRYENEEAVDDSQLPKDRFSAERLKGVDSTLKIQPAELGDSAVYLCASSSYRGREQYFGPGTRLTVT.

The V and J genes are TRBV27 and TRBJ1-2, with TRBD1 identical over 9 bases. V was pared by 4 bases and J by 5 bases, with 8 bases of the junction left unmatched. The germline V gene encodes CDR1 MNHEY and CDR2 SMNVEV (reference sequence). The CDR3 loop spans 15 amino acids. CDR3 DNA: TGTGCCAGCAGTTCATCCGGGACAGGGCAGTATGGCTACACCTTC. This sequence encodes CASSSSGTGQYGYTF.

V is TRBV6-6 and J is TRBJ2-2; a possible D gene is TRBD2 (5 bases). The CDR3 spans 13 residues. V was clipped by 10 bases and J by 9 bases, with 18 bases between them. The germline V gene encodes CDR1 MNHNY and CDR2 SVGAGI (reference sequence). The CDR3: CAIGPSPIRELFF. The CDR3 DNA follows: TGTGCCATCGGACCTAGCCCTATCAGGGAGCTGTTTTTT.